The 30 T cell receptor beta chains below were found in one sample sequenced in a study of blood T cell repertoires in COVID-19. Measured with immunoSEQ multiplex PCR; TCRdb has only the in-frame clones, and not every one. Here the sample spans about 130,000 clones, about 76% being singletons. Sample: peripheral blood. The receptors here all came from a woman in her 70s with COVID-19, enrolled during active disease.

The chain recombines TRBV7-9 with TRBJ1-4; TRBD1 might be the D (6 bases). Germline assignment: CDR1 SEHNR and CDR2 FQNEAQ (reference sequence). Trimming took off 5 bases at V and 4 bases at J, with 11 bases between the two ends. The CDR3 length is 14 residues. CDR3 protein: CASSRQVLNEKLFF. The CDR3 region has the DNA TGTGCCAGCAGCCGACAGGTTCTTAATGAAAAACTGTTTTTT.

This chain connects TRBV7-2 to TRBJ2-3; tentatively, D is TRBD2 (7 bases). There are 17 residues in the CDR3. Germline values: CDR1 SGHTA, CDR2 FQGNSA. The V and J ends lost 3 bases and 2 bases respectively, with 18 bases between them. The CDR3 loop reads CASSLGISRGATDTQYF. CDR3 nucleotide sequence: TGTGCCAGCAGCTTGGGGATAAGCCGGGGGGCCACAGATACGCAGTATTTT.

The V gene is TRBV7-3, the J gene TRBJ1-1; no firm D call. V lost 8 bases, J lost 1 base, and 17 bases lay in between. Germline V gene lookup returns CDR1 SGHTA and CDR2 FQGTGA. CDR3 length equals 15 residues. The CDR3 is CASSFRRAGNTEAFF. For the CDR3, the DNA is TGTGCCAGCTCCTTCCGCCGAGCAGGGAACACTGAAGCTTTCTTT.

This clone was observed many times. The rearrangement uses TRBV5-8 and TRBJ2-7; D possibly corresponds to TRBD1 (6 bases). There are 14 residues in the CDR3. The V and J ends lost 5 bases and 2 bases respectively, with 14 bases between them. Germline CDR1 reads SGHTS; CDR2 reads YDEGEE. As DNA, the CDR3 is TGTGCCAGCAGGGGGGCAGATGTAACCTACGAGCAGTACTTC. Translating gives CASRGADVTYEQYF.

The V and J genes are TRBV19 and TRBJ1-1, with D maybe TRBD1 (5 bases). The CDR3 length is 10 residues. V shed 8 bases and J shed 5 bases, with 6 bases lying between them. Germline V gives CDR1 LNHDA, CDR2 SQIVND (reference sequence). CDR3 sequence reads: CASGQTEAFF. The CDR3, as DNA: TGTGCCAGTGGACAAACTGAAGCTTTCTTT.

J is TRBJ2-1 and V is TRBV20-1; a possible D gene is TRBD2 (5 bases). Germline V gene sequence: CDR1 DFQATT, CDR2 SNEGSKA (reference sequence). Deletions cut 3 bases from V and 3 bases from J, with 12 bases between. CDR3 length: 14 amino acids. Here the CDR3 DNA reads TGCAGTGCTAGTGAGCGGCTGGTCTACAATGAGCAGTTCTTC. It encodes CSASERLVYNEQFF.

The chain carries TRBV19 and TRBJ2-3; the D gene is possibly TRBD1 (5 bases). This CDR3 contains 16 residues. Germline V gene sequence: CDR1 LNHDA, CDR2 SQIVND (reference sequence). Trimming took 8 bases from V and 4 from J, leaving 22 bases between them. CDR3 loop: CASHTPGKVGADTQYF. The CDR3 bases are TGTGCCAGTCATACTCCAGGGAAGGTAGGGGCAGATACGCAGTATTTT. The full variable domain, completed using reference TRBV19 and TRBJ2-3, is DGGITQSPKYLFRKEGQNVTLSCEQNLNHDAMYWYRQDPGQGLRLIYYSQIVNDFQKGDIAEGYSVSREKKESFPLTVTSAQKNPTAFYLCASHTPGKVGADTQYFGPGTRLTVL.

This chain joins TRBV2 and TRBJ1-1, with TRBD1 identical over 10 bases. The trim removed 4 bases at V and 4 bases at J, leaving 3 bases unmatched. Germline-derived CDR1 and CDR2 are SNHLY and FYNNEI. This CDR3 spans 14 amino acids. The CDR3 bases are TGTGCCAGCAGTGTTCGGACAGGGGGCACTGAAGCTTTCTTT. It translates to CASSVRTGGTEAFF.

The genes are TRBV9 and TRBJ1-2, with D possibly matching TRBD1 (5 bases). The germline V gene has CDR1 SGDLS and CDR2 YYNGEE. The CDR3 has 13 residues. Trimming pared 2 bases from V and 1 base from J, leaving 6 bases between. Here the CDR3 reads CASSVRVNYGYTF. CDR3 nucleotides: TGTGCCAGCAGCGTCAGGGTTAACTATGGCTACACCTTC.

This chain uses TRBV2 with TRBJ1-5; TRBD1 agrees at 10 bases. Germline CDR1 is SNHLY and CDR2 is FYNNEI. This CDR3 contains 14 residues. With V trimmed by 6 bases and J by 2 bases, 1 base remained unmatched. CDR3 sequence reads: CASSGTGGNQPQHF. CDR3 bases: TGTGCCAGCAGCGGGACAGGGGGCAATCAGCCCCAGCATTTT. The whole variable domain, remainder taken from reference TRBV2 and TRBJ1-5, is EPEVTQTPSHQVTQMGQEVILRCVPISNHLYFYWYRQILGQKVEFLVSFYNNEISEKSEIFDDQFSVERPDGSNFTLKIRSTKLEDSAMYFCASSGTGGNQPQHFGDGTRLSIL.

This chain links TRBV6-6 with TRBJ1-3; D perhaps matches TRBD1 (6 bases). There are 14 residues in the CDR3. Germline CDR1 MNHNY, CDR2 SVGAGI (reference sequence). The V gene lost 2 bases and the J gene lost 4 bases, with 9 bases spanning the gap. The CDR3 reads CASSYQGMGNTIYF. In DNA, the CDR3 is TGTGCCAGCAGTTACCAGGGGATGGGAAACACCATATATTTT.

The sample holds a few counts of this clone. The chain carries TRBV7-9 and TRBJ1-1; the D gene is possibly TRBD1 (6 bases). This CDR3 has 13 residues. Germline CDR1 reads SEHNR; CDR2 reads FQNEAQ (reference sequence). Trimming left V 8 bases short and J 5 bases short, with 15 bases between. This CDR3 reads CASSMGQGTEAFF. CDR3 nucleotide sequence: TGTGCCAGCTCCATGGGGCAGGGGACTGAAGCTTTCTTT.

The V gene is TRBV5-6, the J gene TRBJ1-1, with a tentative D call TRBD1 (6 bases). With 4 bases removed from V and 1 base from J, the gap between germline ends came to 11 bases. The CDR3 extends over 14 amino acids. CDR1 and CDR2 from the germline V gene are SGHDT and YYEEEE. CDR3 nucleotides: TGTGCCAGCAGCGCACCGACAGGGAACACTGAAGCTTTCTTT. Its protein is CASSAPTGNTEAFF.

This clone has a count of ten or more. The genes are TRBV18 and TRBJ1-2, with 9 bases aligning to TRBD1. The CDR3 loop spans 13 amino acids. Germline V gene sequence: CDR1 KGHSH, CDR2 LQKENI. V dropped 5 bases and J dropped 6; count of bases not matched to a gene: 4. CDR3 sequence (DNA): TGTGCCAGCTCATCGAGACAGGGGGATGGCTACACCTTC. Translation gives CASSSRQGDGYTF.

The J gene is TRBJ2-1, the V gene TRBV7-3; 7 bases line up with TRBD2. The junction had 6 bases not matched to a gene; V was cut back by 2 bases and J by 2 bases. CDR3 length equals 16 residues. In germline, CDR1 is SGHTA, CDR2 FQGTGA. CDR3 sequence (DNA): TGTGCCAGCAGCTTACCCGGGACTAACGCCTACAATGAGCAGTTCTTC. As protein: CASSLPGTNAYNEQFF. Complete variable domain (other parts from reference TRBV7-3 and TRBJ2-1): GAGVSQTPSNKVTEKGKYVELRCDPISGHTALYWYRQSLGQGPEFLIYFQGTGAADDSGLPNDRFFAVRPEGSVSTLKIQRTERGDSAVYLCASSLPGTNAYNEQFFGPGTRLTVL.

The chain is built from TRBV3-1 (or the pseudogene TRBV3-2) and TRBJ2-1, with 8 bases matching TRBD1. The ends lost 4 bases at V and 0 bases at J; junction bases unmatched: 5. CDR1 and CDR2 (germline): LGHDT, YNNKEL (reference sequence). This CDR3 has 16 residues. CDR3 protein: CASSLTGQGSYNEQFF. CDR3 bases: TGTGCCAGCAGCCTAACCGGACAGGGCTCCTACAATGAGCAGTTCTTC.

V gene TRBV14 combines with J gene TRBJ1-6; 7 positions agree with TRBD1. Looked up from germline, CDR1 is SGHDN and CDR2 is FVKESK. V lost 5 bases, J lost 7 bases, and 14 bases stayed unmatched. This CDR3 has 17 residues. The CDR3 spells CASSSNRGPDSNSPLHF. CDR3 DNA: TGTGCCAGCAGCTCCAACAGGGGACCCGACTCGAATTCACCCCTCCACTTT.

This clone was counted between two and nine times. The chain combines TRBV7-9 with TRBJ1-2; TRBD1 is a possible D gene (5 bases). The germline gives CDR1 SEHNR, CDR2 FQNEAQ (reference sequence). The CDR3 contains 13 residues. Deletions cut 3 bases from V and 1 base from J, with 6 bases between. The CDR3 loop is CASSFDSNYGYTF. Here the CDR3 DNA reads TGTGCCAGCAGCTTCGACAGTAACTATGGCTACACCTTC. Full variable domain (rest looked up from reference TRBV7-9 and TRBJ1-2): DTGVSQNPRHKITKRGQNVTFRCDPISEHNRLYWYRQTLGQGPEFLTYFQNEAQLEKSRLLSDRFSAERPKGSFSTLEIQRTEQGDSAMYLCASSFDSNYGYTFGSGTRLTVV.

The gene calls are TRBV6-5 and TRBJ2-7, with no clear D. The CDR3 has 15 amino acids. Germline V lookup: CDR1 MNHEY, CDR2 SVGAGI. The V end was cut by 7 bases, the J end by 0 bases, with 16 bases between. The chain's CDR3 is CASTSQAPASYEQYF. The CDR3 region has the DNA TGTGCCAGCACCAGCCAGGCGCCAGCCTCCTACGAGCAGTACTTC.

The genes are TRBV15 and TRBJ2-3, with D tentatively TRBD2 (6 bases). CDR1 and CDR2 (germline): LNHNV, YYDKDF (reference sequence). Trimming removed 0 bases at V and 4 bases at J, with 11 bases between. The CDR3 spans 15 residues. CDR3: CATSRDKGLSDTQYF. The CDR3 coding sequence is TGTGCCACCAGCAGAGATAAGGGACTGTCAGATACGCAGTATTTT.

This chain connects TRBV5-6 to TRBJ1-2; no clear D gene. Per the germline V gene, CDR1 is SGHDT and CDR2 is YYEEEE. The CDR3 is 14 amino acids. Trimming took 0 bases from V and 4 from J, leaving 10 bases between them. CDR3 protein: CASSLGPAGYGYTF. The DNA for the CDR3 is TGTGCCAGCAGCTTGGGGCCTGCGGGCTATGGCTACACCTTC.

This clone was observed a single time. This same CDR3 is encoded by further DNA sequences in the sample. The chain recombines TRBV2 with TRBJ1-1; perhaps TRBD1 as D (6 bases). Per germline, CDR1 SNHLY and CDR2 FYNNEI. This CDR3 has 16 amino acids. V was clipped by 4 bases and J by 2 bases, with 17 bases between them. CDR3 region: CASSARSGGSNTEAFF. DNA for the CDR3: TGTGCCAGCAGTGCGAGGTCGGGGGGCAGCAACACTGAAGCTTTCTTT.

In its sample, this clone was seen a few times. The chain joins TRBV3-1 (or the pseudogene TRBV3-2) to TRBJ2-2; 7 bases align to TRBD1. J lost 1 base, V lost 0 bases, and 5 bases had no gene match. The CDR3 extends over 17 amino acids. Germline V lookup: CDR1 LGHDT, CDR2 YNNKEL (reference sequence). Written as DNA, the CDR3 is TGTGCCAGCAGCCAAGATTTCGGACAGGTGAACACCGGGGAGCTGTTTTTT. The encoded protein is CASSQDFGQVNTGELFF.

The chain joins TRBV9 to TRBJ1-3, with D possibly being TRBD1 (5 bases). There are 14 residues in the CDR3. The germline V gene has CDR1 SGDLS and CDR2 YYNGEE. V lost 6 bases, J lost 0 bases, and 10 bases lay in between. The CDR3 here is CASNQDSSGNTIYF. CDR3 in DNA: TGTGCCAGCAATCAAGACAGCTCTGGAAACACCATATATTTT.

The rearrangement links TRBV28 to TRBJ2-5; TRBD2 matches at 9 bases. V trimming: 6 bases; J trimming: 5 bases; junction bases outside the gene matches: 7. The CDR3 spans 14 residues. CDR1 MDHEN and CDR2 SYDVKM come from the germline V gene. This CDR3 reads CASRGRGGHETQYF. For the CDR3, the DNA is TGTGCCAGCAGAGGGCGGGGGGGCCATGAGACCCAGTACTTC.

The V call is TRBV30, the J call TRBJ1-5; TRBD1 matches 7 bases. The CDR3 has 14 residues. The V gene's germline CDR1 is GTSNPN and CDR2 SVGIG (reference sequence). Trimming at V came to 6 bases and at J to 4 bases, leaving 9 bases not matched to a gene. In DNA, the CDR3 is TGTGCCTGCGCTTGGGGACAGAGGAATCAGCCCCAGCATTTT. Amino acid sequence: CACAWGQRNQPQHF.

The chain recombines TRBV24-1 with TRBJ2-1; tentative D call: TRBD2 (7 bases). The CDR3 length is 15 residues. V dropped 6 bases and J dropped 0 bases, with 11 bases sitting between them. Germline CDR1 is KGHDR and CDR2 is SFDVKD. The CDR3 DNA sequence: TGTGCCACCAGTCGGAGGGGGGGCTCCTACAATGAGCAGTTCTTC. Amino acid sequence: CATSRRGGSYNEQFF.

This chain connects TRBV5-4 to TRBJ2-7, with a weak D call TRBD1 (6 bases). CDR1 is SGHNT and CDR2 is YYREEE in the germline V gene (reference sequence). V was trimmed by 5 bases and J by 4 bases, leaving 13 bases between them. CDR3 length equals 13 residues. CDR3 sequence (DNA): TGTGCCAGCAGTACCGGGACACTTTACGAGCAGTACTTC. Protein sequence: CASSTGTLYEQYF. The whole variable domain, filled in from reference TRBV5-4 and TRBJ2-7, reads ETGVTQSPTHLIKTRGQQVTLRCSSQSGHNTVSWYQQALGQGPQFIFQYYREEENGRGNFPPRFSGLQFPNYSSELNVNALELDDSALYLCASSTGTLYEQYFGPGTRLTVT.

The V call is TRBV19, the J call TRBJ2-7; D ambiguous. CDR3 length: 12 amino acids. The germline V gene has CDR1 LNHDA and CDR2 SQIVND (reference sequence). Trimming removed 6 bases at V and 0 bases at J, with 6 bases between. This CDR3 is CASSSGSYEQYF. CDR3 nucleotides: TGTGCCAGTAGCAGTGGCTCCTACGAGCAGTACTTC.

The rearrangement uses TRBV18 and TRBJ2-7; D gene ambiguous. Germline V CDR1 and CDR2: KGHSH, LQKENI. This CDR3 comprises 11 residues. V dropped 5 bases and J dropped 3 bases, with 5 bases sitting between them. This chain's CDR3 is CASSSNYEQYF. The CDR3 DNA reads TGTGCCAGCTCATCCAACTACGAGCAGTACTTC.